Listed here are 10 T cell receptor beta chains from one sample, sequenced in a study of blood T cell repertoires in COVID-19. The data were produced by immunoSEQ multiplex PCR, yet TCRdb's version contains in-frame clones alone and is incomplete. The sample holds over 200,000 clones, 80% to 85% seen once. Sequencing used peripheral blood. Every receptor here comes from a human donor in a cohort sampled during active COVID-19.

The chain joins TRBV9 to TRBJ2-1; D is undetermined. Germline assignment: CDR1 SGDLS and CDR2 YYNGEE. The CDR3 length is 12 residues. V was pared by 3 bases and J by 5 bases, with 6 bases between. The CDR3 DNA sequence: TGTGCCAGCAGCGCGTGGCACAATGAGCAGTTCTTC. Translation: CASSAWHNEQFF.

This clone was observed a handful of times. The genes are TRBV7-3 and TRBJ1-1; D not certain. Germline V lookup: CDR1 SGHTA, CDR2 FQGTGA. CDR3 size: 11 residues. V lost 2 bases, J lost 11 bases, and 9 bases lay in between. The CDR3 here is CASSLGGRAFF. Written as DNA, the CDR3 is TGTGCCAGCAGCTTAGGCGGAAGGGCTTTCTTT.

The chain employs TRBV29-1 and TRBJ2-3; D perhaps matches TRBD1 (6 bases). Germline-derived CDR1 and CDR2 are SQVTM and ANQGSEA. The length of the CDR3 is 15 residues. V lost 1 base and J 1 base, leaving 12 bases between the germline ends. The CDR3 bases are TGCAGCGTTGAAGTCCGGACAGCTGGCACAGATACGCAGTATTTT. Protein sequence: CSVEVRTAGTDTQYF.

The chain couples TRBV7-3 to TRBJ2-1, with D perhaps matching TRBD2 (5 bases). From germline, CDR1 is SGHTA and CDR2 FQGTGA. The CDR3 runs to 14 residues. V lost 5 bases to trimming and J lost 7 bases, with 15 bases between them. The CDR3 sequence is CASSPDERRNEQFF. In DNA, the CDR3 is TGTGCCAGCAGCCCAGATGAGCGGCGGAATGAGCAGTTCTTC.

The chain joins TRBV6-5 to TRBJ2-4; 10 bases align to TRBD2. Germline CDR1 and CDR2: MNHEY and SVGAGI. The CDR3 totals 14 residues. V dropped 5 bases and J dropped 7; count of bases not matched to a gene: 5. The CDR3 DNA is TGTGCCAGCAGTCCTGGACTAGCGGTTAACATTCAGTACTTC. Residues: CASSPGLAVNIQYF.

This chain connects TRBV18 to TRBJ2-3, with D possibly TRBD1 on 7 matching bases. This CDR3 is built from 18 residues. V gave up 4 bases and J gave up 2 bases, with 22 bases separating them. The germline V gene has CDR1 KGHSH and CDR2 LQKENI. The CDR3: CASSQAMAGGPLTDTQYF. The CDR3, as DNA: TGTGCCAGCTCACAAGCTATGGCAGGGGGGCCTCTCACAGATACGCAGTATTTT.

The genes are TRBV19 and TRBJ2-1; D gene uncertain. V lost 1 base and J lost 8, with 9 bases in between. The CDR3 covers 13 residues. The germline CDR1 and CDR2 sequences are LNHDA and SQIVND (reference sequence). DNA for the CDR3: TGTGCCAGTAGTATAGTGGGTCGGGATGAGCAGTTCTTC. Its translation is CASSIVGRDEQFF.

The rearrangement uses TRBV28 and TRBJ2-3, with 8 bases fitting TRBD1. This CDR3 has 18 amino acids. Germline V gene data show CDR1 as MDHEN and CDR2 as SYDVKM. With 5 bases clipped from V and 6 bases from J, the junction kept 19 bases outside the gene matches. The CDR3 coding sequence is TGTGCCAGCAGTCCGACAACAGGGGGTAGACTGGTATTGGATACGCAGTATTTT. This encodes CASSPTTGGRLVLDTQYF.

This clone was observed a few times. The genes are TRBV9 and TRBJ1-5; 7 bases fit TRBD1. The V gene's germline CDR1 is SGDLS and CDR2 YYNGEE. V shed 4 bases and J 4 bases; nucleotides not matched to a gene: 5. The CDR3 consists of 14 residues. The CDR3 DNA follows: TGTGCCAGCAGCCCGGGACAGAATAATCAGCCCCAGCATTTT. Translation gives CASSPGQNNQPQHF.

The V call is TRBV9, the J call TRBJ2-7; 8 bases line up with TRBD2. Germline trimming cut 5 bases from V and 7 bases from J; bases unmatched to any gene: 8. CDR1 is SGDLS, CDR2 YYNGEE, per germline. The CDR3 runs to 13 residues. The CDR3 reads CASSPAGVGEQYF. CDR3 in DNA: TGTGCCAGCAGTCCAGCGGGAGTCGGTGAGCAGTACTTC.